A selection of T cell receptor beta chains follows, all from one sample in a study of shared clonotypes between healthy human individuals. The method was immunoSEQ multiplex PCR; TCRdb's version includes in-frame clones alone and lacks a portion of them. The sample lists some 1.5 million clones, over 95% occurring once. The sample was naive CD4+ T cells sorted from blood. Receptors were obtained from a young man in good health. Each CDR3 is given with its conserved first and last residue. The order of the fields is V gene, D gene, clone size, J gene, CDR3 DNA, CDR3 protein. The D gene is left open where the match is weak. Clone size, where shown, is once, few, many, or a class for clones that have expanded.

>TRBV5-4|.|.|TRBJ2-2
TGTGCCAGCAGCTTGAAGGGCCCGAACACCGGGGAGCTGTTTTTT
CASSLKGPNTGELFF
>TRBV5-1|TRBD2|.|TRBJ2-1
TGCGCCAGCAGCTCCGCGGGGACTAGCGGGAAATGGGGTCGGGATGAGCAGTTCTTC
CASSSAGTSGKWGRDEQFF
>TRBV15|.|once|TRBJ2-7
TGTGCCACCAGCAGGGAGGGACTTCTGGGCTACGAGCAGTACTTC
CATSREGLLGYEQYF
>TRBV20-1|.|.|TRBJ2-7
TGCAGTGCTAGTAACCTGGGGCAGTACTTC
CSASNLGQYF
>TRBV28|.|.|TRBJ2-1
TGTGCCAGCAGCTCGCTAGCGCCCACCTACAATGAGCAGTTCTTC
CASSSLAPTYNEQFF
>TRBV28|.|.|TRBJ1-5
TGTGCCAGCAGTCCCGGACAGAGCAATCAGCCCCAGCATTTT
CASSPGQSNQPQHF
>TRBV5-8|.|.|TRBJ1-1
TGTGCCAGCAGCTCCGGATCCCCGGCCCCTGAAGCTTTCTTT
CASSSGSPAPEAFF
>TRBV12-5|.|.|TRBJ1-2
TGTGCTAGTGGCTCCGATCAGGATTACTATGGCTACACCTTC
CASGSDQDYYGYTF
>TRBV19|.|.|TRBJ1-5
TGTGCCAGTAGTATCCGATCGTCGGGGGTCAGCAATCAGCCCCAGCATTTT
CASSIRSSGVSNQPQHF
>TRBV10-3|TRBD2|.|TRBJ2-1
TGTGCCATCAGTGAGTTTGGTAGCGGGAGTAACAATGAGCAGTTCTTC
CAISEFGSGSNNEQFF
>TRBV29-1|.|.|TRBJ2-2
TGCAGCGCTGTCGTGGGGGAGCAGAACACCGGGGAGCTGTTTTTT
CSAVVGEQNTGELFF
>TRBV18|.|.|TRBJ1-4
TGTGCCAGCTCACCCTTTAGGACAGCCACTAATGAAAAACTGTTTTTT
CASSPFRTATNEKLFF
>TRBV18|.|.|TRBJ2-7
TGTGCCAGCTCCATTCCGGGACTGCCGGCCGAGCAGTACTTC
CASSIPGLPAEQYF
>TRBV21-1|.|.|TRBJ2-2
TGTGCCAGCAGCAACGATCCGCAGGGGGGACAGGGAACCGGGGAGCTGTTTTTT
CASSNDPQGGQGTGELFF
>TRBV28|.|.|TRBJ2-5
TGTGCCAGCAGTCCCCCCGCACGGGGGCGAGAGACCCAGTACTTC
CASSPPARGRETQYF
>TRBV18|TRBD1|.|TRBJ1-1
TGTGCCAGCTCACCAACTACAGGGGACACTGAAGCTTTCTTT
CASSPTTGDTEAFF
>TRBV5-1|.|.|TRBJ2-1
TGCGCCAGCAGCGGACCCACATCGGACTCCCGCTCCTACAATGAGCAGTTCTTC
CASSGPTSDSRSYNEQFF
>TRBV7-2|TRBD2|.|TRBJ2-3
TGTGCCAGCAGTACGGGACTAGCGGGAGGTACAGATACGCAGTATTTT
CASSTGLAGGTDTQYF
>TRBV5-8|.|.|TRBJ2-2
TGTGCCAGCAGCTTGGCCGGGACGGTGAACACCGGGGAGCTGTTTTTT
CASSLAGTVNTGELFF
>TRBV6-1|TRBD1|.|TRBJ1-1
TGTGCCAGCGGACAGGGGTGGTGGAACACTGAAGCTTTCTTT
CASGQGWWNTEAFF
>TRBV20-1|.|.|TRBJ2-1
TGCAGTGCTCCCGTGACCGATGAGCAGTTCTTC
CSAPVTDEQFF
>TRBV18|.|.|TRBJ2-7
TGTGCCAGCTCACCACTGAGCGCATCCTACGAGCAGTACTTC
CASSPLSASYEQYF
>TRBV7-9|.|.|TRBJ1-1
TGTGCCAGCAGCTTACCAGGGGCGGGCACTGAAGCTTTCTTT
CASSLPGAGTEAFF
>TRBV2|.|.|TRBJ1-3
TGTGCCACCAGGGGTCCCGGAAACACCATATATTTT
CATRGPGNTIYF
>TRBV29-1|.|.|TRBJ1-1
TGCAGCGCCGAGGCGGAGGGCCTCCCCTTC
CSAEAEGLPF
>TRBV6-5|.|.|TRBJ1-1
TGTGCCAGCAGTTTTGGGAGTGAAGCTTTCTTT
CASSFGSEAFF
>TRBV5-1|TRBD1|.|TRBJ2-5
TGCGCCAGCAGCTTACAAACAGGGGGGCAAAGGGAGACCCAGTACTTC
CASSLQTGGQRETQYF
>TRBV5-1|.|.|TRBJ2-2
TGCGCCAGCAGCTTGCGACGAAACACCGGGGAGCTGTTTTTT
CASSLRRNTGELFF
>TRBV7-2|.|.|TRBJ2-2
TGTGCCAGCAGCTTTGGGGTAGTTTCCCTTAGGACCGGGGAGCTGTTTTTT
CASSFGVVSLRTGELFF
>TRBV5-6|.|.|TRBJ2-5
TGTGCCAGCAGCAAAAAGACCCCAGACAGGCTTCAAGAGACCCAGTACTTC
CASSKKTPDRLQETQYF
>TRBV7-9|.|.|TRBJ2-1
TGTGCCAGCAGCGGAGCCCTCAGGGTACTGAGCAATGAGCAGTTCTTC
CASSGALRVLSNEQFF
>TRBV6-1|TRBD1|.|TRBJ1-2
TGTGCCAGCACTCGGACAGGGGGCAGCGTTGGCTACACCTTC
CASTRTGGSVGYTF
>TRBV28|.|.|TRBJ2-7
TGTGCCAGCAGTTTTGCTACCTCCTACGAGCAGTACTTC
CASSFATSYEQYF
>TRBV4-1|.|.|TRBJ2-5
TGCGCCAGCAGCCCGCGAGGGGGGGAGACCCAGTACTTC
CASSPRGGETQYF
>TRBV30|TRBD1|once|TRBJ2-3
TGTGCCTGGAGGGGACAGGAAAACACAGATACGCAGTATTTT
CAWRGQENTDTQYF
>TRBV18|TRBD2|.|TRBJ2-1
TGTGCCAGCTCATCCCTAGCGGGAGGACTGAGCTCCTACAATGAGCAGTTCTTC
CASSSLAGGLSSYNEQFF
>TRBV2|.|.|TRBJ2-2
TGTGCCAGCAGGGGCAGGTCGGGCGGGGAGCTGTTTTTT
CASRGRSGGELFF
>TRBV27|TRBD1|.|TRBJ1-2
TGTGCCAGCAGTTTTAGACAGGGGTTTGGCTACACCTTC
CASSFRQGFGYTF
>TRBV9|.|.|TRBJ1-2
TGTGCCAGCAGCGTAGGCAGGGTGTATGGTAACTATGGCTACACCTTC
CASSVGRVYGNYGYTF
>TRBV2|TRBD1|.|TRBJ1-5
TGTGCCAGCAGTGCTGTTGGGGACAGAAATCAGCCCCAGCATTTT
CASSAVGDRNQPQHF
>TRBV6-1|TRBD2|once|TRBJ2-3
TGTGCCAGCCGGGACTACACAGATACGCAGTATTTT
CASRDYTDTQYF
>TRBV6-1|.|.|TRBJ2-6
TGTGCCAGCAAACACGCCGGGGCCAACGTCCTGACTTTC
CASKHAGANVLTF
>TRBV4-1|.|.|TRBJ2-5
TGCGCCAGCAGCCAAGATCGGACGGCACAAGAGACCCAGTACTTC
CASSQDRTAQETQYF
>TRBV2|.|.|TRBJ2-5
TGTGCCAGCAGCGGGTGGGGGGGCGAAGAGACCCAGTACTTC
CASSGWGGEETQYF
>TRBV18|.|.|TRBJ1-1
TGTGCCAGCTCCGTAACAGGACCGAACACTGAAGCTTTCTTT
CASSVTGPNTEAFF